The 21 T cell receptor beta chains presented below share a single source sample, sequenced in a study of T cell responses to AZD1222 COVID-19 vaccine listed by TCRdb under 2021. Library generation was performed with the immunoSEQ multiplex PCR assay. Imported from immuneACCESS, the table was reduced by TCRdb to in-frame sequences with V and J called. These copies leave out some clones; in studies compared against another copy, an unresolved V gene accounts for under half, and the cause of the remainder is not known. For this sample the table gives roughly 140,000 clones, of which approximately 90% were detected only once. The ten top clones hold approximately 2% of the sample. The time point label on this specimen signifies: baseline before first vaccination. This sample comprised peripheral blood, obtained on day 0 of AZD1222 vaccination. The receptors were gathered from an adult in good health.

V gene TRBV5-8 combines with J gene TRBJ1-1; 7 nucleotides agree with TRBD1. Per germline, CDR1 SGHTS and CDR2 YDEGEE. The V gene end was trimmed by 2 bases and the J gene end by 3 bases; junction bases not matched to a gene: 7. The CDR3 is 15 amino acids. In DNA, the CDR3 is TGTGCCAGCAGCTTAAGGGGGCATGGGTACACTGAAGCTTTCTTT. Translating it yields CASSLRGHGYTEAFF. The entire variable domain, with the rest obtained from reference TRBV5-8 and TRBJ1-1, is as follows: EAGVTQSPTHLIKTRGQQATLRCSPISGHTSVYWYQQALGLGLQFLLWYDEGEERNRGNFPPRFSGRQFPNYSSELNVNALELEDSALYLCASSLRGHGYTEAFFGQGTRLTVV.

The chain links TRBV3-1 (or the pseudogene TRBV3-2) to TRBJ2-7, with D unclear. This CDR3 has 11 residues. Germline V gene sequence: CDR1 LGHDT, CDR2 YNNKEL (reference sequence). V was clipped by 2 bases and J by 6 bases, with 5 bases between them. CDR3 nucleotides: TGTGCCAGCAGCCAAATAGGCGAGCAGTACTTC. This sequence encodes CASSQIGEQYF.

V is TRBV28 and J is TRBJ1-6, with 7 bases lining up with TRBD1. V gave up 6 bases and J gave up 5 bases; unmatched junction bases: 4. CDR1 MDHEN and CDR2 SYDVKM come from the germline V gene. CDR3 length: 14 amino acids. The CDR3 DNA reads as TGTGCCAGCAGAGGGGGACAGCATAATTCACCCCTCCACTTT. It specifies CASRGGQHNSPLHF. Looking up the rest from reference TRBV28 and TRBJ1-6 gives the full variable domain: DVKVTQSSRYLVKRTGEKVFLECVQDMDHENMFWYRQDPGLGLRLIYFSYDVKMKEKGDIPEGYSVSREKKERFSLILESASTNQTSMYLCASRGGQHNSPLHFGNGTRLTVT.

The J gene is TRBJ1-2, the V gene TRBV27; 7 positions agree with TRBD1. V gave up 4 bases and J gave up 4 bases; unmatched junction bases: 15. This CDR3 region has 17 residues. Germline CDR1 and CDR2: MNHEY and SMNVEV (reference sequence). The CDR3 DNA follows: TGTGCCAGCAGTTCCGACCCCCCGACAGGGTTGAGCTATGGCTACACCTTC. This translates into CASSSDPPTGLSYGYTF.

Only a few counts were recorded for this clone. The CDR3 nucleotides are TGTGCCAGCAGCTTAGCCAGGGGGGGCTACACCGGGGAGCTGTTTTTT. Translated: CASSLARGGYTGELFF. The chain employs TRBV11-2 and TRBJ2-2, with D perhaps matching TRBD1 or TRBD2 (7 bases each). Trimming took off 1 base at V and 3 bases at J, with 12 bases between the two ends. The CDR3 spans 16 residues. Germline CDR1 reads SGHAT; CDR2 reads FQNNGV. Filled out from reference TRBV11-2 and TRBJ2-2, the complete variable domain reads EAGVAQSPRYKIIEKRQSVAFWCNPISGHATLYWYQQILGQGPKLLIQFQNNGVVDDSQLPKDRFSAERLKGVDSTLKIQPAKLEDSAVYLCASSLARGGYTGELFFGEGSRLTVL.

The chain has TRBV9 and TRBJ2-3, with a weak D call TRBD2 (5 bases). Germline lookup yields CDR1 SGDLS and CDR2 YYNGEE. The CDR3 sequence is 16 residues long. V was trimmed by 4 bases and J by 4 bases, leaving 19 bases between them. The CDR3 sequence is CASSLLPLRGSDTQYF. CDR3 nucleotides: TGTGCCAGCAGCCTCTTACCTCTAAGAGGGTCAGATACGCAGTATTTT.

The V call is TRBV5-1, the J call TRBJ1-1; a weak D match, TRBD1 (5 bases). With 4 bases removed from V and 2 bases from J, the gap between germline ends came to 18 bases. This CDR3 is 16 amino acids long. Germline V CDR1 and CDR2: SGHRS, YFSETQ. CDR3: CASSEAVRGGNTEAFF. The DNA for the CDR3 is TGCGCCAGCAGCGAGGCGGTTCGGGGCGGAAACACTGAAGCTTTCTTT.

This sequence joins TRBV19 and TRBJ2-5; 10 bases are a match to TRBD2. The germline CDR1 and CDR2 sequences are LNHDA and SQIVND (reference sequence). Losses at the gene ends were 4 bases for V and 7 bases for J; bases not matched to a gene: 15. The CDR3 runs 17 residues. CDR3: CASSTRRASGSRGTQYF. In nucleotides, the CDR3 is TGTGCCAGTAGTACGCGTCGGGCTAGCGGGAGCCGTGGGACCCAGTACTTC.

CDR3 amino acids: CASSFPGGYEQYF. The CDR3 nucleotides read TGTGCCAGCAGTTTTCCAGGGGGATACGAGCAGTACTTC. This chain connects TRBV12-3 or TRBV12-4 to TRBJ2-7, with 7 bases that match TRBD1. V dropped 3 bases and J dropped 4; count of bases not matched to a gene: 3. This CDR3 has 13 amino acids.

V is TRBV24-1 and J is TRBJ1-6, with no clear D. Germline assignment: CDR1 KGHDR and CDR2 SFDVKD. The V and J ends lost 7 bases and 7 bases respectively, with 13 bases between them. The CDR3 runs to 14 residues. CDR3 residues: CATSLVGVNSPLHF. The CDR3 nucleotides are TGTGCCACCAGCTTGGTCGGCGTAAATTCACCCCTCCACTTT.

V gene TRBV19 combines with J gene TRBJ1-2, with D perhaps matching TRBD1 (6 bases). V shed 4 bases and J shed 0 bases, with 12 bases lying between them. Per germline, CDR1 LNHDA and CDR2 SQIVND (reference sequence). The CDR3 extends over 15 amino acids. CDR3 sequence: CASSKDSRANYGYTF. The CDR3 region has the DNA TGTGCCAGTAGTAAGGACAGCAGAGCTAACTATGGCTACACCTTC. Full variable domain (rest looked up from reference TRBV19 and TRBJ1-2): DGGITQSPKYLFRKEGQNVTLSCEQNLNHDAMYWYRQDPGQGLRLIYYSQIVNDFQKGDIAEGYSVSREKKESFPLTVTSAQKNPTAFYLCASSKDSRANYGYTFGSGTRLTVV.

The rearrangement uses TRBV20-1 and TRBJ1-2; no clear D. Germline values: CDR1 DFQATT, CDR2 SNEGSKA (reference sequence). V was clipped by 2 bases and J by 3 bases, with 4 bases between them. The CDR3 is 11 residues long. This CDR3 is CSARLDYGYTF. The CDR3, as DNA: TGCAGTGCTAGATTGGACTATGGCTACACCTTC.

The gene calls are TRBV30 and TRBJ1-1; D perhaps matches TRBD1 (6 bases). The CDR3 length is 14 residues. Germline CDR1 and CDR2: GTSNPN and SVGIG (reference sequence). Trimming removed 5 bases at V and 0 bases at J, with 13 bases between. CDR3: CAWDQGRLNTEAFF. The CDR3 coding sequence is TGTGCCTGGGACCAGGGGCGGTTGAACACTGAAGCTTTCTTT. The full variable domain, in which reference TRBV30 and TRBJ1-1 provide the parts outside the CDR3, is SQTIHQWPATLVQPVGSPLSLECTVEGTSNPNLYWYRQAAGRGLQLLFYSVGIGQISSEVPQNLSASRPQDRQFILSSKKLLLSDSGFYLCAWDQGRLNTEAFFGQGTRLTVV.

The chain combines TRBV7-2 with TRBJ2-1, with D hard to call. The V end was cut by 1 base, the J end by 7 bases, with 11 bases between. CDR1 is SGHTA, CDR2 FQGNSA, per germline. CDR3 length equals 14 residues. CDR3: CASSLEKWQNEQFF. The CDR3 bases are TGTGCCAGCAGCTTAGAGAAGTGGCAGAATGAGCAGTTCTTC.

The J gene is TRBJ2-5, the V gene TRBV15; weak D call: TRBD2 (5 bases). Germline V CDR1 and CDR2: LNHNV, YYDKDF (reference sequence). With 5 bases removed from V and 1 base from J, the gap between germline ends came to 14 bases. The CDR3 is 15 amino acids. CDR3 sequence reads: CATSPERRGQETQYF. CDR3 coding DNA: TGTGCCACCAGCCCTGAGCGTCGGGGCCAAGAGACCCAGTACTTC.

The chain links TRBV10-3 to TRBJ2-1; D possibly corresponds to TRBD2 (5 bases). Trimming left V 2 bases short and J 6 bases short, with 5 bases between. The CDR3 runs 12 residues. Per the germline V gene, CDR1 is ENHRY and CDR2 is SYGVKD. The DNA of the CDR3 is TGTGCCATCAGTGAGGCGGGCAATGAGCAGTTCTTC. This encodes CAISEAGNEQFF.

The V and J genes are TRBV4-3 and TRBJ1-2; D call uncertain. The CDR3 extends over 16 amino acids. Trimming left V 0 bases short and J 4 bases short, with 15 bases between. Germline CDR1 reads LGHNA; CDR2 reads YSLEER. The CDR3 DNA sequence: TGCGCCAGCAGCCAAGATCCACAAATGGAGGCCTATGGCTACACCTTC. This codes for CASSQDPQMEAYGYTF.

The genes are TRBV3-1 (or the pseudogene TRBV3-2) and TRBJ2-5, with TRBD1 identical over 7 bases. This CDR3 has 17 residues. CDR1 is LGHDT and CDR2 is YNNKEL in the germline V gene (reference sequence). Losses at the gene ends were 2 bases for V and 1 base for J; bases not matched to a gene: 10. DNA of the CDR3: TGTGCCAGCAGCCAATTTTCTGGGACAGCCACCCAAGAGACCCAGTACTTC. It encodes CASSQFSGTATQETQYF.

The chain links TRBV7-2 to TRBJ2-7; unclear D gene. With 1 base removed from V and 3 bases from J, the gap between germline ends came to 10 bases. From germline, CDR1 is SGHTA and CDR2 FQGNSA. The CDR3 has 14 residues. The CDR3 bases are TGTGCCAGCAGCTTAGGAGTAAGTTACTACGAGCAGTACTTC. Encoded protein: CASSLGVSYYEQYF.

This sequence joins TRBV7-2 and TRBJ1-1, with D possibly matching TRBD1 (5 bases). The V end was cut by 2 bases, the J end by 4 bases, with 8 bases between. Germline CDR1 is SGHTA and CDR2 is FQGNSA. The CDR3 loop spans 13 amino acids. The CDR3 region is CASSLFQGTEAFF. As DNA, the CDR3 is TGTGCCAGCAGCTTATTTCAGGGCACTGAAGCTTTCTTT.

The J gene is TRBJ2-5, the V gene TRBV20-1, with D uncertain. In germline, CDR1 is DFQATT, CDR2 SNEGSKA (reference sequence). This CDR3 region has 13 residues. V shed 3 bases and J shed 1 base, with 9 bases lying between them. The CDR3 sequence: CSASRSTQETQYF. The CDR3 DNA reads TGCAGTGCTAGTCGGTCAACCCAAGAGACCCAGTACTTC.